The 23 T cell receptor beta chains below come from one sample, sequenced in a study of molecular identifiers for immune sequencing clone quantification. TCRdb reanalysed the PCR reads using MiXCR and keeps one entry per CDR3 protein. Among approximately 670,000 distinct CDR3 sequences listed, 20% were seen once. Input material: naive CD8+ T cells from blood, with Jurkat cell RNA spiked in. Documented subset: FACS-sorted CD8+CD4-CCR7+CD45RA+ naive T cells. The receptors were gathered from a human donor in good health. Some libraries in this study had Jurkat cell RNA spiked in.

This clonotype was seen repeatedly, ten times or more. V gene TRBV5-5 combines with J gene TRBJ2-7, with a tentative D call TRBD2 (6 bases). Trimming left V 4 bases short and J 5 bases short, with 13 bases between. Germline CDR1 and CDR2: SGHKS and YYEKEE (reference sequence). CDR3 length: 13 residues. The CDR3 nucleotides are TGTGCCAGCAGCCTTCCTGGGAGGCACGAGCAGTACTTC. It yields the protein CASSLPGRHEQYF.

Comment on this clonotype: A much more abundant neighbour one base away suggests this may be a read error. This chain joins TRBV7-8 and TRBJ1-6, with D unresolved. Germline V gene data show CDR1 as SGHVS and CDR2 as FQNEAQ. The CDR3 has 17 amino acids. Trimming cost V 4 bases and J 2 bases, with 15 bases left between them. The CDR3 sequence is CASSWQPLSPYNSPLHF. For the CDR3, the DNA is TGTGCCAGCAGCTGGCAGCCTCTAAGCCCCTATAATTCACCCCTCCACTTT. The whole variable domain, remainder taken from reference TRBV7-8 and TRBJ1-6, is GAGVSQSPRYKVAKRGQDVALRCDPISGHVSLFWYQQALGQGPEFLTYFQNEAQLDKSGLPSDRFFAERPEGSVSTLKIQRTQQEDSAVYLCASSWQPLSPYNSPLHFGNGTRLTVT.

Points on this clonotype: A much larger clonotype is one base distant, so this may be a read error. The rearrangement joins TRBV4-1 to TRBJ2-7; no clear D. Per germline, CDR1 MGHRA and CDR2 YSYEKL. The CDR3 runs to 15 residues. DNA of the CDR3: TGCGCCAGCAGCCCCGGTTCTACCAGCTCCTACGAGCAGTGCTTC. Protein product: CASSPGSTSSYEQCF.

V usage is TRBV18 and J usage is TRBJ2-1; D gene unclear. The CDR3 has 17 residues. The V end lost 2 bases, the J end lost 3 bases, and 17 bases lay between the germline ends. The germline V gene encodes CDR1 KGHSH and CDR2 LQKENI. CDR3 loop: CASSPGFIRKVYNEQFF. The CDR3 coding sequence is TGTGCCAGCTCACCAGGTTTTATCCGCAAGGTCTACAATGAGCAGTTCTTC.

This clonotype was counted many times. V and J are TRBV4-3 and TRBJ2-1, with D possibly being TRBD2 (6 bases). In germline, CDR1 is LGHNA, CDR2 YSLEER. The CDR3 spans 17 residues. V was pared by 4 bases and J by 3 bases, with 19 bases between. CDR3 nucleotide sequence: TGCGCCAGCAGCCCGGGACTTACGACTCGATACTACAATGAGCAGTTCTTC. Protein sequence: CASSPGLTTRYYNEQFF.

This clonotype occurred many times. The chain joins TRBV7-9 to TRBJ1-2; D is possibly TRBD1 (6 bases). This CDR3 region has 16 residues. Germline V gene lookup returns CDR1 SEHNR and CDR2 FQNEAQ (reference sequence). V was shortened by 3 bases and J by 8 bases, with 22 bases between the two germline ends. The CDR3: CASSLGAGTDLSGYTF. CDR3 coding DNA: TGTGCCAGCAGCTTGGGGGCGGGCACAGACCTATCCGGCTACACCTTC.

This clonotype has ten or more counts. The V and J genes are TRBV3-1 and TRBJ1-1; D is possibly TRBD1 (6 bases). The CDR3 loop spans 16 amino acids. CDR1 is LGHDT, CDR2 YNNKEL, per germline (reference sequence). Trimming stripped 3 bases from V and 1 base from J, with 15 bases between. The CDR3 region has the DNA TGTGCCAGCAGCCAGGGTAGCGGGGGCTGGAACACTGAAGCTTTCTTT. Its translation is CASSQGSGGWNTEAFF.

This clonotype was found many times. The chain combines TRBV5-1 with TRBJ2-3; D is possibly TRBD1 or TRBD2 (5 bases each). CDR3 length equals 16 residues. V was trimmed by 6 bases and J by 5 bases, leaving 22 bases between them. Germline CDR1 and CDR2: SGHRS and YFSETQ. The CDR3, as DNA: TGCGCCAGCACCTCTGTCGCGGTAGGGGCGGGAGATACGCAGTATTTT. Translated, it gives CASTSVAVGAGDTQYF.

A note on this clonotype: This could be a read error, since a much larger clone is one nucleotide away. The V and J genes are TRBV20-1 and TRBJ1-2; D not certain. Trimming took off 1 base at V and 4 bases at J, with 10 bases between the two ends. The germline gives CDR1 DFQATT, CDR2 SNEGSKA (reference sequence). CDR3 length: 13 residues. CDR3 loop: CSARVGGSYGYTF. For the CDR3, the DNA is TGCAGTGCTAGAGTTGGAGGAAGCTATGGCTACACCTTC.

This clonotype was seen repeatedly, ten times or more. J is TRBJ1-1 and V is TRBV4-3, with D unresolved. The CDR3 length is 14 residues. Germline assignment: CDR1 LGHNA and CDR2 YSLEER. V lost 6 bases and J 3 bases, leaving 14 bases between the germline ends. Here the CDR3 DNA reads TGCGCCAGCAGGAGTGGTTCGGCGGACACTGAAGCTTTCTTT. Its protein product is CASRSGSADTEAFF.

This clonotype was recorded many times. The chain recombines TRBV6-5 with TRBJ1-6; D ambiguous. V was clipped by 6 bases and J by 6 bases, with 12 bases between them. Germline CDR1 and CDR2: MNHEY and SVGAGI. The CDR3 has 14 residues. CDR3 nucleotide sequence: TGTGCCAGCAGCTACAGTTCAAGTAATTCACCCCTCCACTTT. Residues: CASSYSSSNSPLHF.

This clonotype has a handful of counts. The V call is TRBV6-2 or TRBV6-3, the J call TRBJ1-6; 9 bases are a match to TRBD1. CDR1 MNHEY and CDR2 SVGEGT come from the germline V gene. The V segment lost 4 bases and the J segment 1 base; nucleotides outside the gene matches: 5. The CDR3 loop spans 17 amino acids. CDR3 region: CASSWDRDESYNSPLHF. DNA for the CDR3: TGTGCCAGCAGTTGGGACAGGGACGAGTCCTATAATTCACCCCTCCACTTT.

The chain uses TRBV13 and TRBJ2-5, with TRBD1 as a possible D gene (7 bases). The CDR3 contains 16 residues. Germline V gene lookup returns CDR1 PRHDT and CDR2 FYEKMQ (reference sequence). The germline V and J ends were trimmed by 0 bases and 5 bases, with 16 bases remaining between them. The CDR3 bases are TGTGCCAGCAGCTTAGGGGCAGGGGGACTTTCTGAGACCCAGTACTTC. It codes for CASSLGAGGLSETQYF.

This clonotype was detected many times. V is TRBV5-6 and J is TRBJ2-7; D may match TRBD1 or TRBD2 (5 bases each). This CDR3 is built from 14 residues. CDR1 SGHDT and CDR2 YYEEEE come from the germline V gene. Deletions cut 4 bases from V and 2 bases from J, with 13 bases between. The CDR3 protein is CASSLGTSPYEQYF. CDR3 DNA: TGTGCCAGCAGCCTCGGGACGTCGCCCTACGAGCAGTACTTC.

This clonotype was counted a few times. This sequence may be a read error, since a much larger clone differs from it by one base. The rearrangement uses TRBV7-2 and TRBJ2-7, with 7 bases identical to TRBD1. V dropped 5 bases and J dropped 1; count of bases not matched to a gene: 11. In germline, CDR1 is SGHTA, CDR2 FQGNSA. The CDR3 covers 16 residues. CDR3: CASSPPTGFLSYEQYF. Here the CDR3 DNA reads TGTGCCAGCAGCCCGCCGACAGGGTTCCTTTCCTACGAGCAGTACTTC.

This clonotype has at least ten counts. The chain employs TRBV6-6 and TRBJ2-1; 10 nucleotides agree with TRBD1. V was clipped by 5 bases and J by 0 bases; unmatched bases: 13. The CDR3 has 19 residues. Germline-derived CDR1 and CDR2 are MNHNY and SVGAGI (reference sequence). CDR3 protein: CASSNSGTGDSSSYNEQFF. CDR3 DNA: TGTGCCAGCAGTAATTCCGGGACAGGGGATTCGAGCTCCTACAATGAGCAGTTCTTC.

This clonotype was recorded many times. The gene calls are TRBV7-6 and TRBJ2-2; 9 positions agree with TRBD2. V lost 7 bases and J lost 4; bases outside the gene matches: 4. Germline V CDR1 and CDR2: SGHVS, FNYEAQ. This CDR3 region has 14 residues. The CDR3 DNA sequence: TGTGCCAGCAATTTGCGGGAGGGCACCGGGGAGCTGTTTTTT. This encodes CASNLREGTGELFF.

V gene TRBV7-2 combines with J gene TRBJ2-7, with 10 positions matching TRBD2. The CDR3 runs to 15 residues. V lost 5 bases to trimming and J lost 3 bases; unmatched junction nucleotides: 7. The germline CDR1 and CDR2 sequences are SGHTA and FQGNSA. The CDR3 coding sequence is TGTGCCAGCAGCCTACTAGCGGGGATTATCTACGAGCAGTACTTC. Translating gives CASSLLAGIIYEQYF.

In this sample, this clonotype turned up a few times. This chain uses TRBV9 with TRBJ1-5; no reliable D call. CDR3 length: 15 amino acids. The ends were cut back, 0 bases at V and 4 bases at J, with 11 bases in the middle. Germline lookup yields CDR1 SGDLS and CDR2 YYNGEE. The CDR3 here is CASSVGFSLNQPQHF. The CDR3 DNA reads TGTGCCAGCAGCGTAGGCTTCTCCCTAAATCAGCCCCAGCATTTT.

This clonotype was seen a handful of times. Germline is not matched at one junction end, which may reflect a read error. The genes are TRBV3-1 and TRBJ2-5; no firm D call. Germline CDR1 LGHDT, CDR2 YNNKEL (reference sequence). The CDR3 covers 14 residues. DNA of the CDR3: TGTGCCAGCAGCCAAGTTACTACCCTGGAGACCCAGCACTTC. Translation gives CASSQVTTLETQHF.

This clonotype was detected a few times. The J gene is TRBJ2-5, the V gene TRBV12-3 or TRBV12-4; D not resolved. V was pared by 6 bases and J by 7 bases, with 12 bases between. The length of the CDR3 is 12 residues. The chain's CDR3 is CASRTDNPTQYF. The CDR3 DNA follows: TGTGCCAGCAGGACCGATAACCCGACCCAGTACTTC.

This clonotype has ten or more counts. This chain connects TRBV7-6 to TRBJ2-3; 7 positions agree with TRBD2. CDR1 and CDR2 (germline): SGHVS, FNYEAQ. The CDR3 extends over 14 amino acids. V lost 1 base, J lost 4 bases, and 2 bases stayed unmatched. This CDR3 reads CASSLEAGPDTQYF. The CDR3 nucleotides read TGTGCCAGCAGCTTAGAAGCGGGGCCAGATACGCAGTATTTT.

This clonotype has ten or more counts. The V and J genes are TRBV4-1 and TRBJ2-7; D ambiguous. The V end was cut by 3 bases, the J end by 0 bases, with 21 bases between. CDR1 MGHRA and CDR2 YSYEKL come from the germline V gene. This CDR3 region has 18 residues. This chain's CDR3 is CASSQATHWSASSYEQYF. CDR3 in DNA: TGCGCCAGCAGCCAGGCCACCCACTGGAGCGCTAGCTCCTACGAGCAGTACTTC.